One and the same sample provided the 18 T cell receptor beta chains below, sequenced in a study of blood T cells in healthy people across ages. Then a second PCR, running roughly 7 to 11 cycles, was carried out with a sample-barcoded 5' primer and a J-beta primer mix. TCRdb itself ran the 5' RACE reads through MiXCR, one entry per CDR3 protein. The repertoire holds some 760,000 distinct CDR3 sequences, with 25% as singletons. These records were also assigned to another study, of T cells of mothers and their children.

The sequenced sample was blood. These TCRs come from a boy younger than 18 in good health.

The sample holds a few counts of this clonotype. The V and J genes are TRBV7-2 and TRBJ2-1, with TRBD1 matching over 7 bases. Germline V gene data show CDR1 as SGHTA and CDR2 as FQGNSA. CDR3 size: 17 residues. V lost 4 bases to trimming and J lost 0 bases; unmatched junction nucleotides: 9. The CDR3 spells CASSSNRGPFSYNEQFF. CDR3 DNA: TGTGCCAGCAGCTCAAACAGGGGCCCCTTCTCCTACAATGAGCAGTTCTTC.

This clonotype was detected only a few times. The gene calls are TRBV2 and TRBJ2-2; a weak D match, TRBD1 (5 bases). CDR1 is SNHLY, CDR2 FYNNEI, per germline. CDR3 length equals 16 residues. Trimming removed 10 bases from V and 0 bases from J, with 18 bases in between. The CDR3, as DNA: TGTGCCATAGGACACAAAGATGTCGCGAACACCGGGGAGCTGTTTTTT. It is translated as CAIGHKDVANTGELFF.

This clonotype was found a few times. The gene calls are TRBV3-1 and TRBJ2-7, with D maybe TRBD1 (5 bases). The V gene lost 1 base and the J gene lost 2 bases, with 15 bases spanning the gap. This CDR3 region has 16 residues. Germline V gives CDR1 LGHDT, CDR2 YNNKEL (reference sequence). The DNA for the CDR3 is TGTGCCAGCAGCCAAGCAACAGGAATGAGAACCTACGAGCAGTACTTC. It encodes CASSQATGMRTYEQYF.

The chain has TRBV6-6 and TRBJ1-4, with a tentative D call TRBD1 (6 bases). Per germline, CDR1 MNHNY and CDR2 SVGAGI (reference sequence). V lost 2 bases to trimming and J lost 8 bases, with 12 bases between them. The CDR3 is 14 residues long. CDR3 sequence reads: CASSYGGRGEKLFF. DNA for the CDR3: TGTGCCAGCAGTTACGGGGGAAGGGGGGAAAAACTGTTTTTT.

This clonotype was counted between two and nine times. The CDR3 nucleotides read TGCGCCAGCAGCCAGATAAGCGGGAGGTACGGCGAGACCCAGTACTTC. Translated, it gives CASSQISGRYGETQYF. The chain employs TRBV4-1 and TRBJ2-5; 9 positions match TRBD2. With V trimmed by 3 bases and J by 5 bases, 10 bases remained unmatched. The CDR3 is 16 residues long. Germline CDR1 is MGHRA and CDR2 is YSYEKL.

This clonotype has a handful of counts. The gene calls are TRBV14 and TRBJ2-1; 8 bases map to TRBD1. Germline V CDR1 and CDR2: SGHDN, FVKESK. The CDR3 runs 16 residues. With V trimmed by 1 base and J by 3 bases, 5 bases remained unmatched. CDR3: CASSQGGTGYYNEQFF. DNA for the CDR3: TGTGCCAGCAGCCAAGGTGGGACAGGATACTACAATGAGCAGTTCTTC.

In this sample, this clonotype turned up a few times. The rearrangement uses TRBV3-1 and TRBJ2-5; D is unclear. V was clipped by 5 bases and J by 11 bases, with 15 bases between them. Germline-derived CDR1 and CDR2 are LGHDT and YNNKEL (reference sequence). The CDR3 length is 12 residues. The CDR3 loop is CASSSNVMEQYF. The CDR3 DNA reads as TGTGCCAGCAGCTCAAACGTGATGGAGCAGTACTTC.

This chain connects TRBV12-3 or TRBV12-4 to TRBJ1-2, with D perhaps matching TRBD1 (5 bases). The CDR3 contains 14 residues. The V and J ends lost 3 bases and 6 bases respectively, with 14 bases between them. The CDR3: CASSLGGPVNGYTF. CDR3 DNA sequence: TGTGCCAGCAGTTTGGGGGGACCGGTTAATGGCTACACCTTC.

Concerning this clonotype itself: This may be a read error: a much more frequent sequence differs by one nucleotide. This chain connects TRBV20-1 to TRBJ2-5, with D tentatively TRBD1 or TRBD2 (6 bases each). The J call may be mistaken, given a closer DNA end match to TRBJ2-1. CDR1 and CDR2 from the germline V gene are DFQATT and SNEGSKA (reference sequence). The CDR3 is made up of 15 amino acids. CDR3 DNA: TGCAGTGCTAGAGATGAGGGGGGCACTCTCAGTGAGCAGTTCTTC. Encoded protein: CSARDEGGTLSEQFF.

The chain carries TRBV4-3 and TRBJ2-7; TRBD1 matches at 8 bases. CDR1 LGHNA and CDR2 YSLEER come from the germline V gene. Trimming cost V 0 bases and J 4 bases; bases outside gene matches: 5. The CDR3 has 15 residues. This chain's CDR3 is CASSQDRDRIYEQYF. The CDR3 DNA follows: TGCGCCAGCAGCCAAGACCGGGACAGGATTTACGAGCAGTACTTC.

This clonotype was counted a few times. The chain recombines TRBV6-5 with TRBJ1-3; D not resolved. The germline V and J ends were trimmed by 0 bases and 0 bases, with 12 bases remaining between them. CDR1 is MNHEY and CDR2 is SVGAGI in the germline V gene. CDR3 length: 17 amino acids. The CDR3 DNA follows: TGTGCCAGCAGTTACTCGAGGGTACCGAGCTCTGGAAACACCATATATTTT. Translating it yields CASSYSRVPSSGNTIYF.

The chain combines TRBV5-1 with TRBJ2-5, with TRBD1 matching over 9 bases. The J call is in doubt because the DNA end fits TRBJ2-7 better. The CDR3 has 15 amino acids. CDR1 and CDR2 from the germline V gene are SGHRS and YFSETQ. In DNA form, the CDR3 reads TGCGCCAGCAGCACCTCGACAGGGGGGCCCTACGAGCAGTACTTC. Protein sequence: CASSTSTGGPYEQYF.

The J gene is TRBJ2-2, the V gene TRBV6-5; 8 positions match TRBD1. The trim removed 6 bases at V and 2 bases at J, leaving 14 bases unmatched. This CDR3 is 18 amino acids long. Germline-derived CDR1 and CDR2 are MNHEY and SVGAGI. CDR3: CASSYPQEGQGNTGELFF. The DNA of the CDR3 is TGTGCCAGCAGCTACCCTCAGGAAGGACAGGGAAACACCGGGGAGCTGTTTTTT.

The rearrangement joins TRBV7-9 to TRBJ1-6; D not certain. Germline CDR1 and CDR2: SEHNR and FQNEAQ (reference sequence). Trimming took 6 bases from V and 9 from J, leaving 12 bases between them. There are 13 residues in the CDR3. The DNA of the CDR3 is TGTGCCAGCAGTCACGCTTTGGGTTCACCCCTCCACTTT. Its protein product is CASSHALGSPLHF.

In its sample, this clonotype was seen a few times. The chain carries TRBV2 and TRBJ1-2; 7 bases are shared with TRBD1. The CDR3 is 14 amino acids. V was clipped by 0 bases and J by 8 bases; unmatched bases: 6. In germline, CDR1 is SNHLY, CDR2 FYNNEI. DNA of the CDR3: TGTGCCAGCAGTGAAGCTCTAGGGGGCGGAGGCTACACCTTC. Protein: CASSEALGGGGYTF.

The V and J genes are TRBV11-2 and TRBJ2-4; D gene uncertain. V was trimmed by 5 bases and J by 6 bases, leaving 14 bases between them. Germline CDR1 SGHAT, CDR2 FQNNGV. CDR3 length equals 14 residues. The CDR3 loop reads CASSPDPSGNIQYF. The CDR3 coding sequence is TGTGCCAGCAGCCCCGACCCTTCGGGAAACATTCAGTACTTC. The full variable domain, with the rest looked up from reference TRBV11-2 and TRBJ2-4, is EAGVAQSPRYKIIEKRQSVAFWCNPISGHATLYWYQQILGQGPKLLIQFQNNGVVDDSQLPKDRFSAERLKGVDSTLKIQPAKLEDSAVYLCASSPDPSGNIQYFGAGTRLSVL.

The chain has TRBV9 and TRBJ2-2; the match to TRBD1 covers 8 bases. Unmatched junction bases numbered 5, after V lost 4 bases and J lost 3 bases. This CDR3 spans 15 amino acids. CDR1 SGDLS and CDR2 YYNGEE come from the germline V gene. DNA for the CDR3: TGTGCCAGCAGCCGAACAGGGGGAGACACCGGGGAGCTGTTTTTT. It translates to CASSRTGGDTGELFF.

The CDR3, as DNA: TGTGCCAGCAGCCCCCCTGGAGGAGGGGGCCGTGGCTACACCTTC. Amino acid sequence: CASSPPGGGGRGYTF. The J gene is TRBJ1-2, the V gene TRBV7-2; 7 positions match TRBD1. In germline, CDR1 is SGHTA, CDR2 FQGNSA. The CDR3 is 15 residues long. With 5 bases clipped from V and 7 bases from J, the junction kept 13 bases outside the gene matches.